This TCR beta chain is from a study of OX40 agonist ivuxolimab in advanced cancers. Study in general: People in dose escalation had one of these cancers: hepatocellular carcinoma, melanoma, renal cell or head and neck cancer.

Method: immunoSEQ multiplex PCR; TCRdb's copy keeps in-frame clones and lacks some. The sample consists of tens of thousands of clones, roughly four fifths of them appearing once. This CDR3 contains 14 residues. The V gene lost 5 bases and the J gene lost 4 bases, with 14 bases spanning the gap. Germline values: CDR1 LGHNA, CDR2 YNFKEQ. A note on this clone: Its target is not known.

Study conclusions and caveats: Partial responders dosed at 0.1-3.0 mg/kg displayed clonal expansion ranking among the lowest.

The chain couples TRBV4-2 to TRBJ2-5; D may match TRBD1 or TRBD2 (5 bases each). The source of this sequence is an adult with an advanced solid tumor such as melanoma, head and neck, liver or kidney cancer. This sample comprised CD4+ or CD8+ T cells sorted from blood, obtained in a trial of the OX40 agonist ivuxolimab. CDR3 DNA: TGTGCCAGCAGCTTGTGGGGGTCGGGAGAGACCCAGTACTTC. Amino acids: CASSLWGSGETQYF.